The 5 T cell receptor beta chains listed next were all sequenced from one sample in a study of blood T cell repertoires in COVID-19. Libraries were prepared by immunoSEQ multiplex PCR; TCRdb keeps only in-frame clonotypes and omits some of them. The sample has about 120,000 clones, 90% seen once. Input material: peripheral blood. The receptors shown here come from a human donor with active COVID-19. The donor label of this sample is uncertain.

V usage is TRBV6-4 and J usage is TRBJ2-2; D gene ambiguous. The CDR3 spans 14 residues. V was pared by 0 bases and J by 8 bases, with 10 bases between. Germline V gene lookup returns CDR1 MRHNA and CDR2 SNTAGT. DNA of the CDR3: TGTGCCAGCAGTGACTCCTCAGGTGCGGGGGAGCTGTTTTTT. Encoded protein: CASSDSSGAGELFF.

This chain links TRBV9 with TRBJ2-2; D perhaps matches TRBD2 (6 bases). The germline CDR1 and CDR2 sequences are SGDLS and YYNGEE. The V gene lost 1 base and the J gene lost 1 base, with 8 bases spanning the gap. CDR3 size: 15 residues. This CDR3 reads CASSVQGGNTGELFF. For the CDR3, the DNA is TGTGCCAGCAGCGTACAGGGAGGGAACACCGGGGAGCTGTTTTTT.

The rearrangement joins TRBV5-5 to TRBJ1-5, with D uncertain. Germline V gives CDR1 SGHKS, CDR2 YYEKEE (reference sequence). The CDR3 is 15 amino acids. V gave up 1 base and J gave up 0 bases, with 8 bases separating them. The CDR3 nucleotides are TGTGCCAGCAGCTTGAGCGGAAATAGCAATCAGCCCCAGCATTTT. Translating gives CASSLSGNSNQPQHF.

This clone is a singleton in its sample. This chain connects TRBV3-1 (or the pseudogene TRBV3-2) to TRBJ2-2, with a weak D call TRBD2 (5 bases). Per the germline V gene, CDR1 is LGHDT and CDR2 is YNNKEL (reference sequence). This CDR3 spans 17 amino acids. Trimming left V 0 bases short and J 0 bases short, with 11 bases between. The CDR3 sequence: CASSQDSQAANTGELFF. DNA for the CDR3: TGTGCCAGCAGCCAAGACAGCCAAGCGGCGAACACCGGGGAGCTGTTTTTT.

This sequence joins TRBV7-9 and TRBJ2-6; a weak D match, TRBD1 (7 bases). CDR1 SEHNR and CDR2 FQNEAQ come from the germline V gene (reference sequence). Trimming removed 6 bases at V and 3 bases at J, with 12 bases between. The CDR3 runs 15 residues. The CDR3 region has the DNA TGTGCCAGCAGTTACAGGGGAGGTGGGGCCAACGTCCTGACTTTC. Amino acids: CASSYRGGGANVLTF. Looking up the rest from reference TRBV7-9 and TRBJ2-6 gives the full variable domain: DTGVSQNPRHKITKRGQNVTFRCDPISEHNRLYWYRQTLGQGPEFLTYFQNEAQLEKSRLLSDRFSAERPKGSFSTLEIQRTEQGDSAMYLCASSYRGGGANVLTFGAGSRLTVL.